The source of this T cell receptor beta chain is a study of T cells after yellow fever vaccination. Across the whole study: Preparation used SMART-Seq v4 Ultra Low Input for the low-cell-number fractions.

This clonotype was counted between two and nine times. TCRdb passed the 5' RACE reads through MiXCR, listing each CDR3 protein once. The sample comprises approximately 350,000 distinct CDR3 sequences, 11% of which are singletons, and around 18% rests with the top ten. CDR1 and CDR2 from the germline V gene are PRHDT and FYEKMQ (reference sequence). The CDR3 is 14 amino acids. The V end was cut by 5 bases, the J end by 4 bases, with 14 bases between. Sequenced here: PBMCs, sampled on the day of the first yellow fever vaccination. The sequence came from a man aged 18-30 years who received the YFV17D yellow fever vaccine. This chain joins TRBV13 and TRBJ1-1; D is unresolved. The CDR3 nucleotides read TGTGCCAGCAGCCCGGACTACTTCGGCACTGAAGCTTTCTTT. Its translation is CASSPDYFGTEAFF.